This note documents a single TCR beta chain sequence. This entry comes from a study of T cell responses to AZD1222 COVID-19 vaccine. This CDR3 is built from 15 residues. From germline, CDR1 is LNHDA and CDR2 SQIVND (reference sequence). The V and J ends lost 4 bases and 3 bases, in that order; junction bases with no gene match: 8. Using immunoSEQ multiplex PCR, the repertoire was profiled, and TCRdb retains in-frame clones only, with some absent. The data hold some 100,000 clones, with less than 90% observed a single time. The rearrangement links TRBV19 to TRBJ1-2; 7 bases match TRBD1. This receptor was identified in an adult in good health. The starting material was peripheral blood, obtained on day 0 of AZD1222 vaccination. CDR3 nucleotide sequence: TGTGCCAGTAGTAAGCGACAGGGCTTGGACTATGGCTACACCTTC. Protein sequence: CASSKRQGLDYGYTF.